This entry lists 9 T cell receptor beta chains sequenced from one sample in a study of T cells in Graves' hyperthyroidism and ophthalmopathy. Researchers amplified the TCR beta CDR3 regions from RNA transcripts. TCR CDR3 underwent first-round RT-PCR with the HTBI primer set. One entry per CDR3 protein, called by TCRdb with MiXCR from the multiplex PCR reads. The data contain hundreds of thousands of distinct CDR3 sequences, around 40% of them singletons. Sequenced: blood. Receptor source: a woman aged 35 to 49 with Graves' hyperthyroidism.

The V and J genes are TRBV7-2 and TRBJ1-1; no firm D call. CDR3 length: 14 residues. Germline V gene sequence: CDR1 SGHTA, CDR2 FQGNSA. V was clipped by 5 bases and J by 0 bases, with 10 bases between them. CDR3 DNA sequence: TGTGCCAGCAGCCTTATTTACGTGAACACTGAAGCTTTCTTT. Protein sequence: CASSLIYVNTEAFF.

For this clonotype: It may be a read error: a sequence one base away is much more abundant. The chain joins TRBV7-9 to TRBJ2-7, with D possibly matching TRBD1 (6 bases). Trimming shortened V by 3 bases and J by 2 bases, and 14 bases separated the two germline ends. This CDR3 has 15 residues. Germline V gene lookup returns CDR1 SEHNR and CDR2 FQNEAQ (reference sequence). In DNA form, the CDR3 reads TGTGCCAGCAGCTTTACTAGGGGGAACCCCTACGAGCAGTACTTC. Protein product: CASSFTRGNPYEQYF.

J is TRBJ1-2 and V is TRBV5-1; D not certain. The CDR3 loop spans 14 amino acids. The V gene lost 3 bases and the J gene lost 6 bases, with 15 bases spanning the gap. Germline V gene data show CDR1 as SGHRS and CDR2 as YFSETQ. CDR3 coding DNA: TGCGCCAGCAGCTCTCGGCCTCTGAACCATGGCTACACCTTC. Its translation: CASSSRPLNHGYTF.

This clonotype was detected a few times. A much larger clone sits a single nucleotide away, making a read error possible. This chain connects TRBV2 to TRBJ1-2; 9 bases agree with TRBD1. CDR1 SNHLY and CDR2 FYNNEI come from the germline V gene. CDR3 length equals 12 residues. V lost 8 bases and J lost 7; bases outside the gene matches: 5. The CDR3, as DNA: TGTGCCAGCGGGGGACAGGGCTGTGGCTACACCTTC. Translating it yields CASGGQGCGYTF.

This clonotype has only one observation. The rearrangement joins TRBV4-1 to TRBJ2-2; possible D gene TRBD1, 6 bases. The germline V and J ends were trimmed by 0 bases and 3 bases, with 14 bases remaining between them. This CDR3 contains 17 residues. Germline V lookup: CDR1 MGHRA, CDR2 YSYEKL. CDR3 residues: CASSQDTGPDYTGELFF. The CDR3 DNA reads as TGCGCCAGCAGCCAAGATACAGGGCCGGACTACACCGGGGAGCTGTTTTTT.

The chain links TRBV7-6 to TRBJ1-4; unclear D gene. The germline V and J ends were trimmed by 5 bases and 10 bases, with 11 bases remaining between them. The CDR3 is 12 residues long. Germline V lookup: CDR1 SGHVS, CDR2 FNYEAQ. The DNA for the CDR3 is TGTGCCAGCAGCAAGACCATGGGAAAACTGTTTTTT. This encodes CASSKTMGKLFF.

The chain joins TRBV4-3 to TRBJ1-2; maybe TRBD1 (6 bases). Trimming stripped 0 bases from V and 7 bases from J, with 21 bases between. The CDR3 extends over 17 amino acids. Germline V lookup: CDR1 LGHNA, CDR2 YSLEER. The CDR3 here is CASSQDPPAGARGGYTF. The DNA of the CDR3 is TGCGCCAGCAGCCAAGACCCCCCGGCGGGGGCGAGGGGTGGCTACACCTTC.

This clonotype has just a few counts. V is TRBV6-2 or TRBV6-3 and J is TRBJ1-1, with TRBD1 as a possible D gene (5 bases). Trimming removed 2 bases at V and 5 bases at J, with 6 bases between. The CDR3 loop spans 12 amino acids. Germline V CDR1 and CDR2: MNHEY, SVGEGT. This CDR3 is CASSYRQTEAFF. In DNA, the CDR3 is TGTGCCAGCAGTTACCGACAGACTGAAGCTTTCTTT.

The V and J genes are TRBV7-8 and TRBJ2-2; TRBD2 agrees at 7 bases. The CDR3 covers 15 residues. Germline assignment: CDR1 SGHVS and CDR2 FQNEAQ. Unmatched junction bases numbered 7, after V lost 5 bases and J lost 4 bases. The CDR3 spells CASSLRRGTTGELFF. In DNA, the CDR3 is TGTGCCAGCAGCCTCAGGCGGGGGACCACCGGGGAGCTGTTTTTT.